This TCR beta chain emerged from a study of breast tumors, draining lymph nodes, adjacent tissues. This clonotype has at least ten counts. Its cognate antigen is unknown. Axillary draining lymph nodes of breast cancer patients supplied the node samples. Trimming took 4 bases from V and 3 from J; bases not matched to a gene: 11. This CDR3 comprises 18 residues. The germline V gene has CDR1 SGHDN and CDR2 FVKESK. Study findings and constraints: Tumor repertoires ranked between lymph nodes and nontumor tissue in diversity, with V and J gene preferences. Compared with basal-like, luminal-like tumors shared significantly more repertoire with nontumor tissue. The lymph node origin of tumor T cells was framed as consistent with a hypothesis, not demonstrated.

TCRdb re-called the multiplex PCR reads with MiXCR, one entry per CDR3 protein. The sample holds fewer than 150,000 distinct CDR3 sequences, 21% seen once. The clonotype was recovered from a female donor with breast cancer. Some clones in this sample may be carry-over from other donors' samples. The sample consisted of axillary lymph node tissue. The chain uses TRBV14 and TRBJ2-7, with 14 bases matching TRBD2. The CDR3 protein is CASSPTGTSGGLGYEQYF. The CDR3 region has the DNA TGTGCCAGCAGCCCGACCGGGACTAGCGGGGGACTGGGCTACGAGCAGTACTTC. The full variable domain, rest sourced from reference TRBV14 and TRBJ2-7, is EAGVTQFPSHSVIEKGQTVTLRCDPISGHDNLYWYRRVMGKEIKFLLHFVKESKQDESGMPNNRFLAERTGGTYSTLKVQPAELEDSGVYFCASSPTGTSGGLGYEQYFGPGTRLTVT.